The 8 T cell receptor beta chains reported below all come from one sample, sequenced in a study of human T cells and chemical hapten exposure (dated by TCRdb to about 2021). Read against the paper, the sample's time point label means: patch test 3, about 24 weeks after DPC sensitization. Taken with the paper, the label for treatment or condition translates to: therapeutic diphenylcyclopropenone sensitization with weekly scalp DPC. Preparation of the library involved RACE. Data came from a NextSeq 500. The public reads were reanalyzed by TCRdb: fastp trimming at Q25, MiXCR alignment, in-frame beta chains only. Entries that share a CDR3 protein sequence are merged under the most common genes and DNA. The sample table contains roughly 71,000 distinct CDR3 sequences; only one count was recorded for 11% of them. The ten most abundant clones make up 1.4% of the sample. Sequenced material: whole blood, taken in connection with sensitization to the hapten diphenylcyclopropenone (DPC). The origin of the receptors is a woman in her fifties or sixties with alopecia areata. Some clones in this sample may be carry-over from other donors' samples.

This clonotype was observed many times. CDR3 residues: CASSLAGRQETQYF. CDR3 bases: TGTGCCAGCTCTCTAGCGGGGAGACAAGAGACCCAGTACTTC. This chain uses TRBV7-2 with TRBJ2-5; 9 nucleotides line up with TRBD2. The V gene end was trimmed by 8 bases and the J gene end by 2 bases; junction bases not matched to a gene: 6. Germline values: CDR1 SGHTA, CDR2 FQGNSA. The CDR3 extends over 14 amino acids. Looking up the rest from reference TRBV7-2 and TRBJ2-5 gives the full variable domain: GAGVSQSPSNKVTEKGKDVELRCDPISGHTALYWYRQSLGQGLEFLIYFQGNSAPDKSGLPSDRFSAERTGGSVSTLTIQRTQQEDSAVYLCASSLAGRQETQYFGPGTRLLVL.

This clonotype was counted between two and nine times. CDR3 sequence reads: CASSEVRGVSYNEQFF. CDR3 DNA sequence: TGTGCCAGCAGTGAAGTGAGGGGGGTATCCTACAATGAGCAGTTCTTC. The gene calls are TRBV25-1 and TRBJ2-1; either TRBD1 or TRBD2 may supply D (6 bases each). The CDR3 is 16 amino acids. The ends were cut back, 2 bases at V and 1 base at J, with 12 bases in the middle. In germline, CDR1 is MGHDK, CDR2 SYGVNS.

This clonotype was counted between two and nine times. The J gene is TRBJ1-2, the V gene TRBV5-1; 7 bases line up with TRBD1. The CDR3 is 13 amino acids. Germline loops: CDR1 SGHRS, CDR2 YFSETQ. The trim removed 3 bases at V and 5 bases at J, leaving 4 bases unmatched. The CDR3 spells CASSSGQQYGYTF. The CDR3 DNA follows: TGCGCCAGCAGCTCGGGACAGCAGTATGGCTACACCTTC.

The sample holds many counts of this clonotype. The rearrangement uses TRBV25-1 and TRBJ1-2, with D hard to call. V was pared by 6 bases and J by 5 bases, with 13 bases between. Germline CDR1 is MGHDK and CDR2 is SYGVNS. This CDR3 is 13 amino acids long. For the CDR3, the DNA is TGTGCCAGCAGCGGAACGAGGGCTTATGGCTACACCTTC. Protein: CASSGTRAYGYTF.

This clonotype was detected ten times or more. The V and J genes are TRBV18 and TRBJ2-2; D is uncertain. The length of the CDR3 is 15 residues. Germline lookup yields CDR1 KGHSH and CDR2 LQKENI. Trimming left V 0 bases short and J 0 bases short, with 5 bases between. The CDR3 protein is CASSPPRANTGELFF. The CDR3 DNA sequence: TGTGCCAGCTCACCACCGCGTGCGAACACCGGGGAGCTGTTTTTT.

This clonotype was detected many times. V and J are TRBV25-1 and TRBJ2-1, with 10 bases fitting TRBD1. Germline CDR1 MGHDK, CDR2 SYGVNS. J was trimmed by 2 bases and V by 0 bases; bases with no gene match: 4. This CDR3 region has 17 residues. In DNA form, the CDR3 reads TGTGCCAGCAGTGAATATACGGGGACAGGGGCCTACAATGAGCAGTTCTTC. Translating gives CASSEYTGTGAYNEQFF.

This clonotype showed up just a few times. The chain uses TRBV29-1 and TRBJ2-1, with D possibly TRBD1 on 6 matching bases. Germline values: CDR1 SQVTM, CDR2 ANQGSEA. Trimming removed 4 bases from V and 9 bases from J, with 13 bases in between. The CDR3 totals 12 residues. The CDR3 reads CSVGEGVAEQFF. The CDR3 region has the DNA TGCAGCGTTGGAGAGGGGGTGGCTGAGCAGTTCTTC.

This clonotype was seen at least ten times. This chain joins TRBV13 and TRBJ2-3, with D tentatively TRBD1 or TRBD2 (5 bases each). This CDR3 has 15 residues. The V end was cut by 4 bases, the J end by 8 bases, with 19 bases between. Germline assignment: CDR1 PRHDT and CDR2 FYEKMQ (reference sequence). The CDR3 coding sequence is TGTGCCAGCAGCTCCGCCCCGGGACCTGGGCGTACGCAGTATTTT. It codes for CASSSAPGPGRTQYF.